Listed below are T cell receptor beta chains from one sample, sequenced in a study of PD-L1 blockade in urothelial cancer. Method: immunoSEQ multiplex PCR; TCRdb's copy keeps in-frame clones and lacks some. The sample lists 50,000 to 60,000 clones; approximately 90% were seen once. The sample was PBMCs, taken around atezolizumab (anti-PD-L1) treatment. The receptors were sampled from a man in his 60s with urothelial cancer. Both conserved end residues are part of each CDR3. D genes are given only for firm matches. Size is stated for part of the rows, as once, few or many counts, or as a class when the clone is expanded.

d_gene	v_gene	j_gene	abundance	CDR3aa	CDR3nt
NA	TRBV14	TRBJ1-1	NA	CASSQARGPNTEAFF	TGTGCCAGCAGCCAAGCTCGAGGGCCGAACACTGAAGCTTTCTTT
NA	TRBV15	TRBJ1-5	once	CATSGYGQSNQPQHF	TGTGCCACCAGCGGATATGGACAATCCAATCAGCCCCAGCATTTT
NA	TRBV6-6	TRBJ2-3	NA	CASSSDRFQFTQYF	TGTGCCAGCAGTTCCGACAGGTTTCAATTTACGCAGTATTTT
TRBD2	TRBV6-5	TRBJ2-7	NA	CASSRSGRASPEQYF	TGTGCCAGCAGTCGGAGCGGGAGGGCTTCTCCCGAGCAGTACTTC
NA	TRBV9	TRBJ2-7	NA	CASSVGIQGSYEQYF	TGTGCCAGCAGCGTAGGAATCCAGGGCTCCTACGAGCAGTACTTC
NA	TRBV11-2	TRBJ1-2	once	CASSLVASSGEGYGYTF	TGTGCCAGCAGCTTAGTCGCCTCCTCGGGGGAAGGCTATGGCTACACCTTC
TRBD1	TRBV4-3	TRBJ2-5	NA	CASSRTAGTGGFETQYF	TGCGCCAGCAGCCGAACGGCCGGGACAGGGGGTTTCGAGACCCAGTACTTC
TRBD2	TRBV7-3	TRBJ2-1	NA	CASSTPGLAGGRGEQFF	TGTGCCAGCAGCACTCCGGGACTAGCGGGGGGCAGAGGTGAGCAGTTCTTC
NA	TRBV27	TRBJ2-3	NA	CASSPQADTQYF	TGTGCCAGCAGTCCGCAGGCAGATACGCAGTATTTT
NA	TRBV27	TRBJ1-5	few	CASSVRDNQPQHF	TGTGCCAGCAGTGTCCGGGACAATCAGCCCCAGCATTTT
TRBD1	TRBV7-9	TRBJ2-3	NA	CASSLQGARGADTQYF	TGTGCCAGCAGCTTACAGGGGGCCCGCGGAGCAGATACGCAGTATTTT
TRBD1	TRBV29-1	TRBJ1-3	NA	CSVARGTGLNGNTIYF	TGCAGCGTTGCCAGGGGGACAGGGCTTAATGGAAACACCATATATTTT
TRBD1	TRBV27	TRBJ2-3	NA	CASSLWRGQGIGTDTQYF	TGTGCCAGCAGTTTATGGAGGGGACAGGGGATCGGCACAGATACGCAGTATTTT
NA	TRBV9	TRBJ1-1	NA	CASSQVTEAFF	TGTGCCAGCTCCCAGGTCACTGAAGCTTTCTTT
TRBD1	TRBV10-3	TRBJ1-2	NA	CAISVGGGGYTF	TGTGCCATCAGTGTCGGAGGGGGCGGCTACACCTTC
TRBD2	TRBV9	TRBJ2-1	NA	CASSLSPRTSGGVEQFF	TGTGCCAGCAGCCTTAGTCCCAGGACTAGCGGGGGGGTTGAGCAGTTCTTC
NA	TRBV10-3	TRBJ2-6	NA	CAILSTGANVLTF	TGTGCCATCCTTTCCACAGGGGCCAACGTCCTGACTTTC
TRBD1	TRBV27	TRBJ1-1	NA	CASSTGTGMVHTEAFF	TGTGCCAGCAGTACCGGGACAGGGATGGTGCACACTGAAGCTTTCTTT
TRBD1	TRBV7-9	TRBJ1-5	NA	CASSSAGQGYQPQHF	TGTGCCAGCAGCTCCGCGGGACAGGGCTATCAGCCCCAGCATTTT
NA	TRBV27	TRBJ1-3	NA	CASSLREGNTIYF	TGTGCCAGCAGTTTACGGGAGGGAAACACCATATATTTT
TRBD2	TRBV5-1	TRBJ2-3	once	CASSLRLAGGTMDTQYF	TGCGCCAGCAGCTTGAGACTAGCGGGGGGAACAATGGATACGCAGTATTTT
TRBD2	TRBV19	TRBJ2-1	NA	CASSPRTSGRGYEQFF	TGTGCCAGTAGTCCGAGAACTAGCGGGAGAGGCTATGAGCAGTTCTTC
NA	TRBV27	TRBJ2-2	NA	CASSLSAGLGPGELFF	TGTGCCAGCAGTTTATCGGCGGGCCTCGGTCCCGGGGAGCTGTTTTTT
TRBD1	TRBV28	TRBJ1-3	NA	CASSLGQGVSGNTIYF	TGTGCCAGCAGTTTAGGACAGGGGGTCTCTGGAAACACCATATATTTT
TRBD1	TRBV15	TRBJ1-2	NA	CATSRGQGYGYTF	TGTGCCACCAGCAGAGGACAGGGATATGGCTACACCTTC
NA	TRBV7-8	TRBJ2-3	once	CASSSPGVRGPSTDTQYF	TGTGCCAGCAGCTCCCCGGGGGTTAGGGGGCCTAGCACAGATACGCAGTATTTT
NA	TRBV7-2	TRBJ2-7	few	CASSPPRGTGSYEQYF	TGTGCCAGCAGCCCACCAAGGGGGACGGGATCCTACGAGCAGTACTTC
NA	TRBV5-8	TRBJ2-5	NA	CASSLEGRFLETQYF	TGTGCCAGCAGCTTGGAAGGGAGATTCTTGGAGACCCAGTACTTC
NA	TRBV6-5	TRBJ1-1	NA	CASRRDEVLNTEAFF	TGTGCCAGCAGGCGGGACGAAGTATTGAACACTGAAGCTTTCTTT
NA	TRBV7-8	TRBJ2-2	NA	CASSFPQGDTGELFF	TGTGCCAGCAGCTTTCCCCAGGGTGACACCGGGGAGCTGTTTTTT
NA	TRBV6-5	TRBJ1-5	NA	CASSYSWAGNQPQHF	TGTGCCAGCAGTTACTCTTGGGCCGGCAATCAGCCCCAGCATTTT
TRBD1	TRBV4-1	TRBJ1-5	NA	CASSQALTGEGQPQHF	TGCGCCAGCAGCCAAGCCCTGACAGGGGAGGGACAGCCCCAGCATTTT
TRBD1	TRBV6-1	TRBJ2-7	once	CASRTGGSYEQYF	TGTGCCAGTAGGACAGGGGGCTCCTACGAGCAGTACTTC
NA	TRBV4-3	TRBJ2-1	NA	CASSQVGAGTYNEQFF	TGCGCCAGCAGCCAAGTTGGGGCGGGGACCTACAATGAGCAGTTCTTC
NA	TRBV4-1	TRBJ2-5	NA	CASSREAGPGETQYF	TGCGCCAGCAGCCGGGAGGCGGGGCCGGGGGAGACCCAGTACTTC
TRBD2	TRBV4-2	TRBJ2-5	NA	CASRSFSGGPRETQYF	TGTGCCAGCAGGAGTTTTAGCGGGGGCCCCCGGGAGACCCAGTACTTC
NA	TRBV4-3	TRBJ2-1	NA	CASSQDPSSNEQFF	TGCGCCAGCAGCCAAGATCCCTCTTCCAATGAGCAGTTCTTC
TRBD2	TRBV15	TRBJ2-7	NA	CATSRDSTSGNEQYF	TGTGCCACCAGCAGAGACTCGACTAGCGGGAACGAGCAGTACTTC
TRBD1	TRBV10-1	TRBJ2-5	NA	CASSAGQGHQETQYF	TGCGCCAGCAGTGCTGGACAGGGGCACCAAGAGACCCAGTACTTC
NA	TRBV4-2	TRBJ2-7	few	CASSQPTRTYEQYF	TGTGCCAGCAGCCAGCCGACACGCACCTACGAGCAGTACTTC
TRBD1	TRBV11-3	TRBJ2-5	NA	CASGKGQQETQYF	TGTGCCAGCGGAAAGGGACAGCAAGAGACCCAGTACTTC
TRBD1	TRBV30	TRBJ1-2	once	CAWSVVTGADSSYGYTF	TGTGCCTGGAGTGTAGTAACAGGGGCGGATAGTAGCTATGGCTACACCTTC
NA	TRBV7-8	TRBJ1-1	NA	CASSSPGQPKAFF	TGTGCCAGCAGCTCGCCAGGACAGCCGAAAGCTTTCTTT
TRBD1	TRBV6-5	TRBJ2-7	NA	CASSYSGQGAYEQYF	TGTGCCAGCAGTTACTCCGGACAGGGGGCATACGAGCAGTACTTC
TRBD1	TRBV6-5	TRBJ2-7	NA	CASSSDRAPYEQYF	TGTGCCAGCAGTTCCGACAGGGCCCCCTACGAGCAGTACTTC
NA	TRBV15	TRBJ2-7	NA	CATSRGALGYEQYF	TGTGCCACCAGCAGGGGGGCGTTGGGGTACGAGCAGTACTTC